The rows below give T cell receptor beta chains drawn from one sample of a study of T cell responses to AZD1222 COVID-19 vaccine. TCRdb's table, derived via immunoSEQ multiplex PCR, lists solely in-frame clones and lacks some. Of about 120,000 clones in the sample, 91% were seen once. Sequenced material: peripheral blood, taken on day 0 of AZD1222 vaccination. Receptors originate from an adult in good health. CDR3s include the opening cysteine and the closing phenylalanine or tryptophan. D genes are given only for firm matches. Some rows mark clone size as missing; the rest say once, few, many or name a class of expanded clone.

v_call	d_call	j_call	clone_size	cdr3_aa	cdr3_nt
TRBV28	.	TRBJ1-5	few	CASRPSLGANQPQHF	TGTGCCAGCAGACCCTCACTTGGAGCAAATCAGCCCCAGCATTTT
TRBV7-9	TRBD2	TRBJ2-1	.	CASTPVFGAGVHYNEQFF	TGTGCCAGCACCCCCGTGTTTGGAGCGGGAGTACACTACAATGAGCAGTTCTTC
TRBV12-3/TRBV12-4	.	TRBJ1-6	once	CASSSPTPLHF	TGTGCCAGCAGTTCTCCCACACCCCTCCACTTT
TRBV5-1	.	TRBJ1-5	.	CASMTDQPQHF	TGCGCCAGCATGACGGATCAGCCCCAGCATTTT
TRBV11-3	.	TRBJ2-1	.	CASRSWGWSYNEQFF	TGTGCCAGCAGGTCGTGGGGTTGGTCCTACAATGAGCAGTTCTTC
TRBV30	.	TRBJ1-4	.	CAWSVGPGAEKLFF	TGTGCCTGGAGTGTAGGGCCGGGGGCTGAAAAACTGTTTTTT
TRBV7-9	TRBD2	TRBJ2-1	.	CASSLSRGLADHVGEQFF	TGTGCCAGCAGCTTAAGCCGAGGACTAGCGGACCACGTAGGTGAGCAGTTCTTC
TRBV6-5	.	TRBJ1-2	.	CASSRIDSNGYTF	TGTGCCAGCAGTCGAATCGACAGTAATGGCTACACCTTC
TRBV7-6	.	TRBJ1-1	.	CASSLGLDTEAFF	TGTGCCAGCAGCTTAGGTCTCGACACTGAAGCTTTCTTT
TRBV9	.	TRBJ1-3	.	CASSPRQTSGNTIYF	TGTGCCAGCAGCCCACGACAGACGTCTGGAAACACCATATATTTT
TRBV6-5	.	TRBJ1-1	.	CASSYSGRAFF	TGTGCCAGCAGTTACTCGGGTCGAGCTTTCTTT
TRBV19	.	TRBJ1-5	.	CASSRTWTDYSNQPQHF	TGTGCCAGTAGCAGAACTTGGACAGATTATAGCAATCAGCCCCAGCATTTT
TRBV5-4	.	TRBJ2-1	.	CASTMGGAPYNEQFF	TGTGCCAGCACCATGGGGGGGGCCCCCTACAATGAGCAGTTCTTC
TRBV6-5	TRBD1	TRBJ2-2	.	CASSLNRGNTGELFF	TGTGCCAGCAGTCTAAACAGGGGAAACACCGGGGAGCTGTTTTTT
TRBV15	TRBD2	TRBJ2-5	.	CATSRDPAGGQETQYF	TGTGCCACCAGCAGAGATCCAGCGGGAGGACAAGAGACCCAGTACTTC
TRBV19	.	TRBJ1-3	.	CASSRADSGNTIYF	TGTGCCAGTAGTCGTGCAGATTCTGGAAACACCATATATTTT
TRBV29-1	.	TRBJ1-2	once	CSTSGTKPGGYTF	TGCAGCACTTCCGGGACCAAACCTGGGGGCTACACCTTC
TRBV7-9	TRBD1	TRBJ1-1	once	CASSLGSGQGAFF	TGTGCCAGCAGCTTAGGGTCGGGACAGGGAGCTTTCTTT
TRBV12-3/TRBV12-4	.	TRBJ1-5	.	CASSLSYQPQHF	TGTGCCAGCAGTTTAAGCTATCAGCCCCAGCATTTT
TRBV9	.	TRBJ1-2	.	CASISFSRRAHYGYTF	TGTGCCAGCATATCGTTTTCTAGGCGGGCCCACTATGGCTACACCTTC
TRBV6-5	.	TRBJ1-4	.	CASSYSTQQTGKLFF	TGTGCCAGCAGTTACTCGACACAACAGACTGGAAAACTGTTTTTT
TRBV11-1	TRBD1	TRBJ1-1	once	CASSGQGPNTEAFF	TGTGCCAGCAGCGGACAGGGTCCGAACACTGAAGCTTTCTTT
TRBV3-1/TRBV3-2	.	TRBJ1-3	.	CASSQAAVGNTIYF	TGTGCCAGCAGCCAAGCAGCCGTTGGAAACACCATATATTTT
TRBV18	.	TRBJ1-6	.	CASSAGNSPLHF	TGTGCCAGCTCAGCCGGGAATTCACCCCTCCACTTT
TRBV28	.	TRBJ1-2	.	CASREEGYTF	TGTGCCAGCAGGGAGGAAGGCTACACCTTC
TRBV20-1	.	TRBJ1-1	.	CSASIPANTEAFF	TGCAGTGCTAGTATCCCGGCGAACACTGAAGCTTTCTTT
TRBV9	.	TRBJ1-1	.	CASSSSQEAFF	TGTGCCAGCAGCTCTTCCCAGGAAGCTTTCTTT
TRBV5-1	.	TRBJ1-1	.	CASTLGGATDEAFF	TGCGCCAGCACCCTGGGGGGGGCGACAGATGAAGCTTTCTTT
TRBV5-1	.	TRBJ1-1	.	CASSLVGQGGTEAFF	TGCGCCAGCAGCTTGGTTGGGCAGGGAGGCACTGAAGCTTTCTTT
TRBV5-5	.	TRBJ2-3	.	CASSFGQITDTQYF	TGTGCCAGCAGCTTCGGGCAAATCACAGATACGCAGTATTTT
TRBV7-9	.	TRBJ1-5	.	CASSPTRNQPQHF	TGTGCCAGCAGCCCAACTAGGAATCAGCCCCAGCATTTT
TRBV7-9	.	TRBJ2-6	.	CASSSGQGRGANVLTF	TGTGCCAGCAGCTCAGGCCAGGGGAGAGGGGCCAACGTCCTGACTTTC
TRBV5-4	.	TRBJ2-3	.	CASSLGGASTDTQYF	TGTGCCAGCAGCTTGGGGGGAGCTAGCACAGATACGCAGTATTTT
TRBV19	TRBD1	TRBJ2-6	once	CASSGQGSGANVLTF	TGTGCCAGCTCCGGACAGGGGTCTGGGGCCAACGTCCTGACTTTC
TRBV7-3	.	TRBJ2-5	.	CASSASGGHQETQYF	TGTGCCAGCAGCGCGAGTGGCGGACACCAAGAGACCCAGTACTTC
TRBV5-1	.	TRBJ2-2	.	CASGGYTGELFF	TGCGCCAGCGGAGGTTACACCGGGGAGCTGTTTTTT
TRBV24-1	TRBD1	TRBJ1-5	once	CATSDVTGSDNQPQHF	TGTGCCACCAGTGATGTGACAGGGTCCGATAATCAGCCCCAGCATTTT
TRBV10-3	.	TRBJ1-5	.	CAISSSPLPPQHF	TGTGCCATCAGTAGCAGCCCTTTACCGCCCCAGCATTTT
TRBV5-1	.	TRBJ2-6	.	CASSLVVGPSSGANVLTF	TGCGCCAGCAGCTTGGTTGTGGGGCCGAGCTCTGGGGCCAACGTCCTGACTTTC
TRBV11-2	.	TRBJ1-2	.	CASSLDGDYGYTF	TGTGCCAGCAGCTTAGATGGTGACTATGGCTACACCTTC
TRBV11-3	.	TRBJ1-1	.	CASSSRWGTEAFF	TGTGCCAGCAGCTCTCGTTGGGGTACTGAAGCTTTCTTT
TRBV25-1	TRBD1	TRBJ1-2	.	CASSTGVRDYGYTF	TGTGCCAGCAGCACAGGGGTGCGGGACTATGGCTACACCTTC
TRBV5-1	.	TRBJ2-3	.	CASSDRGRTDTQYF	TGCGCCAGCAGCGACCGGGGCCGCACAGATACGCAGTATTTT
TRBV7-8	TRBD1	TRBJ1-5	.	CASSLRTGSDQPQHF	TGTGCCAGCAGCTTAAGGACAGGGTCGGATCAGCCCCAGCATTTT
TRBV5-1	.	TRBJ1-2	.	CASSLGAGDDGYTF	TGCGCCAGCAGCTTGGGGGCAGGGGATGATGGCTACACCTTC
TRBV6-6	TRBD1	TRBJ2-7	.	CASSRDSYEQYF	TGTGCCAGCAGCCGGGACAGCTACGAGCAGTACTTC
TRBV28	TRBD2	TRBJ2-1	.	CASSLSASGRLGEQFF	TGTGCCAGCAGTTTATCGGCTAGCGGGAGATTAGGTGAGCAGTTCTTC
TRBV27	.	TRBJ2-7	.	CASSFTGVSGYEQYF	TGTGCCAGCAGTTTCACAGGTGTATCTGGCTACGAGCAGTACTTC
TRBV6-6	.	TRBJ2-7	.	CASSYDGNYEQYF	TGTGCCAGCAGTTATGATGGCAACTACGAGCAGTACTTC
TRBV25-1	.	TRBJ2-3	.	CASRDRTDTQYF	TGTGCCAGCCGCGATCGAACAGATACGCAGTATTTT
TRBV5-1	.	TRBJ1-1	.	CASSLSGGWGDTEAFF	TGCGCCAGCAGCTTGTCTGGAGGTTGGGGGGACACTGAAGCTTTCTTT
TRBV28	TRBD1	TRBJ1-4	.	CASSPQRQGRKNEKLFF	TGTGCCAGCAGTCCCCAAAGACAGGGGCGGAAGAACGAAAAACTGTTTTTT